This T cell receptor (beta chain) was captured by sequencing in a study of T cells in Graves' hyperthyroidism and ophthalmopathy. The V gene's germline CDR1 is SNHLY and CDR2 FYNNEI. V lost 1 base to trimming and J lost 4 bases, with 16 bases between them. This CDR3 contains 16 residues. RNA transcripts served as the template for amplifying TCR beta CDR3 regions. The TCR CDR3 was amplified in a first-round RT-PCR using the HTBI primer set. In TCRdb, the multiplex PCR reads were re-called with MiXCR into one record per CDR3 protein. The data contain roughly 500,000 distinct CDR3 sequences, 40% to 55% of them singletons. Pregnant or lactating patients were excluded, as were those with uncontrolled infection or other autoimmune disease.

The sequence was collected from an adult woman with Graves' disease, either hyperthyroidism or ophthalmopathy (not recorded which). The chain couples TRBV2 to TRBJ1-2, with a possible D match to TRBD1 (6 bases). The specimen was peripheral blood or thyroid tissue (not recorded which). The CDR3 reads CASSEGWDIQAYGYTF. The CDR3 coding sequence is TGTGCCAGCAGTGAAGGCTGGGACATTCAAGCCTATGGCTACACCTTC.